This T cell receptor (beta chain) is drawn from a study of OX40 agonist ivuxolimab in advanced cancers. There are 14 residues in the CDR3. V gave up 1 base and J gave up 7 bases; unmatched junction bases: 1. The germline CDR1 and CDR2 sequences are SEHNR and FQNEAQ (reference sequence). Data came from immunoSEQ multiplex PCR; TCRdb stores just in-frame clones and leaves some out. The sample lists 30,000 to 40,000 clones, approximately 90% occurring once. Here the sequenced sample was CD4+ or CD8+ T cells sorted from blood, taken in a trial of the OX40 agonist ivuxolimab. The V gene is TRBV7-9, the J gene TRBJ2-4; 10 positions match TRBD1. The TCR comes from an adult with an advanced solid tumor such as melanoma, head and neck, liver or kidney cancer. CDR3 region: CASSLGGQGNIQYF. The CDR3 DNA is TGTGCCAGCAGCTTAGGGGGACAGGGGAACATTCAGTACTTC.